The text below deals with one T cell receptor beta chain. Its target is unknown. The sample comes from a study of CXCR3-negative and CXCR3-positive naive CD8 T cells. Regarding the study as a whole: Diversity in memory CD8+ cells fell much lower than the comparably high levels seen in both naive subsets.

The CDR3 runs 14 residues. Germline V gene data show CDR1 as SQVTM and CDR2 as ANQGSEA. With 300,000 cells each, the CD8+ T cell subsets were individually sorted in triplicate. The authors made the TRB cDNA libraries by 5' RACE using UMI labels. TCRdb reanalyzed the 5' RACE reads and collapses them to one entry per CDR3 protein, without DNA. This sample's clone table lists roughly 28,000 distinct CDR3 sequences. The sequenced sample consisted of memory CD8+ T cells from blood. The genes are TRBV29-1 and TRBJ2-2; with no DNA, the TCRdb D assignment of TRBD1 cannot be verified. The sequence was collected from a human donor in good health. Some clones in this sample may be carry-over from other donors' samples. This chain's CDR3 is CSVFSGSGTGELFF.